The source of this T cell receptor beta chain is a study of T cells in narcolepsy. General study results and limits: Some memory CD4+ repertoires had no autoreactive clone sequences. Blood of same and different patients, but not healthy controls, reportedly held recurring autoreactive clonotypes. Same-patient CSF and blood CD4+ T cell clonotypes included HCRT-specific and TRIB2-specific autoreactive ones.

The assay was immunoSEQ multiplex PCR, and TCRdb's table has in-frame clones only and misses some. The sample yields under 30,000 clones, 75% to 90% seen once. Turning to this clone: Its matching antigen is unknown.

Germline CDR1 SGHVS, CDR2 FQNEAQ. V lost 5 bases, J lost 10 bases, and 23 bases lay in between. The CDR3 spans 15 residues. The origin of this receptor is a human donor with narcolepsy. The sequenced sample consisted of CD45RA- memory CD4+ T cells from PBMCs. The chain recombines TRBV7-8 with TRBJ1-1; perhaps TRBD1 as D (6 bases). CDR3 sequence reads: CASSQAQGPPWLAFF. CDR3 DNA: TGTGCCAGCAGCCAAGCACAGGGACCCCCGTGGTTAGCTTTCTTT.